The 20 T cell receptor beta chains listed next were all sequenced from one sample in a study of cytomegalovirus exposure and HLA in healthy donors. Both 60 Vbeta primers and 13 Jbeta primers went into the PCR. TCRdb's table, derived via immunoSEQ multiplex PCR, lists solely in-frame clones and lacks some. The sample yields about 130,000 clones, around 79% seen once. The sequencing sample was made of PBMCs. These receptors came from a male donor in good health and CMV-seronegative.

V usage is TRBV7-2 and J usage is TRBJ2-1; 9 nucleotides line up with TRBD2. The V gene end was trimmed by 5 bases and the J gene end by 3 bases; junction bases not matched to a gene: 11. Germline assignment: CDR1 SGHTA and CDR2 FQGNSA. The CDR3 is made up of 17 amino acids. CDR3 sequence reads: CASSIFGSGGLYNEQFF. In nucleotides, the CDR3 is TGTGCCAGCAGCATATTCGGTAGCGGGGGTCTCTACAATGAGCAGTTCTTC.

This sequence joins TRBV5-6 and TRBJ1-2, with D possibly being TRBD1 (6 bases). Germline values: CDR1 SGHDT, CDR2 YYEEEE. The length of the CDR3 is 12 residues. Trimming stripped 0 bases from V and 8 bases from J, with 8 bases between. CDR3 sequence: CASSLGRGGYTF. The CDR3 DNA is TGTGCCAGCAGCTTGGGCAGGGGCGGCTACACCTTC.

CDR3 sequence: CASSLDQGARGYGYTF. CDR3 DNA: TGTGCCAGCAGCTTAGATCAGGGGGCGCGAGGCTATGGCTACACCTTC. This chain joins TRBV7-8 and TRBJ1-2; 8 positions match TRBD1. The trim removed 1 base at V and 4 bases at J, leaving 8 bases unmatched. CDR1 is SGHVS and CDR2 is FQNEAQ in the germline V gene. This CDR3 region has 16 residues.

V usage is TRBV11-2 and J usage is TRBJ2-1; 12 bases fit TRBD2. The V segment lost 0 bases and the J segment 10 bases; nucleotides outside the gene matches: 7. The CDR3 loop spans 16 amino acids. CDR1 is SGHAT and CDR2 is FQNNGV in the germline V gene. CDR3 loop: CASSLDASGGAPEQFF. The CDR3 DNA follows: TGTGCCAGCAGCTTAGATGCTAGCGGGGGGGCACCAGAGCAGTTCTTC.

The chain carries TRBV5-4 and TRBJ2-1; D is perhaps TRBD1 (9 bases). Germline assignment: CDR1 SGHNT and CDR2 YYREEE (reference sequence). The CDR3 runs to 17 residues. V lost 4 bases and J 3 bases, leaving 20 bases between the germline ends. CDR3 amino acids: CASSHGGGTGLYNEQFF. The CDR3 DNA reads TGTGCCAGCAGCCACGGCGGGGGGACAGGGCTCTACAATGAGCAGTTCTTC.

CDR3 region: CASLPSGRVGNEQFF. CDR3 nucleotide sequence: TGTGCCAGCCTACCCAGCGGGAGGGTAGGCAATGAGCAGTTCTTC. The chain has TRBV7-2 and TRBJ2-1, with 10 bases identical to TRBD2. The CDR3 consists of 15 residues. Germline CDR1 reads SGHTA; CDR2 reads FQGNSA. Trimming took 8 bases from V and 6 from J; bases not matched to a gene: 10.

This chain uses TRBV4-2 with TRBJ2-7, with 7 bases aligning to TRBD2. The V gene's germline CDR1 is LGHNA and CDR2 YNFKEQ. This CDR3 region has 16 residues. Losses at the gene ends were 0 bases for V and 2 bases for J; bases not matched to a gene: 7. As DNA, the CDR3 is TGTGCCAGCAGCCAAGATTGGTCTAGCGGAACCTACGAGCAGTACTTC. It specifies CASSQDWSSGTYEQYF.

The V gene is TRBV6-5, the J gene TRBJ2-1, with 10 bases that match TRBD2. Germline-derived CDR1 and CDR2 are MNHEY and SVGAGI. CDR3 length equals 15 residues. J gave up 3 bases and V 7 bases, and 6 bases lay outside the gene matches. In DNA form, the CDR3 reads TGTGCCAGCAAACGAACTAGCGGGGTCTACAATGAGCAGTTCTTC. This encodes CASKRTSGVYNEQFF.

The CDR3, as DNA: TGTGCCAGCTCACTCAACGGGGACTCTGGAAACACCATATATTTT. Translated: CASSLNGDSGNTIYF. The gene calls are TRBV18 and TRBJ1-3, with unresolved D. Germline lookup yields CDR1 KGHSH and CDR2 LQKENI. The CDR3 is 15 amino acids. V was trimmed by 4 bases and J by 0 bases, leaving 10 bases between them.

The chain has TRBV7-2 and TRBJ1-3; D unclear. This CDR3 region has 16 residues. V was trimmed by 1 base and J by 0 bases, leaving 10 bases between them. Germline CDR1 and CDR2: SGHTA and FQGNSA. The CDR3 here is CASSLVEKLSGNTIYF. Here the CDR3 DNA reads TGTGCCAGCAGCTTAGTGGAGAAACTCTCTGGAAACACCATATATTTT.

The J gene is TRBJ1-5, the V gene TRBV19; D possibly corresponds to TRBD1 (6 bases). Germline lookup yields CDR1 LNHDA and CDR2 SQIVND (reference sequence). The CDR3 is 15 amino acids. V was trimmed by 5 bases and J by 7 bases, leaving 18 bases between them. As DNA, the CDR3 is TGTGCCAGTAGTCGACCAGGGGTCCCAGGACAGCCCCAGCATTTT. It translates to CASSRPGVPGQPQHF.

The chain has TRBV27 and TRBJ1-4; a possible D gene is TRBD1 (5 bases). The germline V and J ends were trimmed by 4 bases and 5 bases, with 17 bases remaining between them. CDR1 is MNHEY and CDR2 is SMNVEV in the germline V gene (reference sequence). The CDR3 loop spans 16 amino acids. The CDR3 protein is CASSSSLAGMNEKLFF. DNA of the CDR3: TGTGCCAGCAGTTCGTCGTTAGCAGGGATGAATGAAAAACTGTTTTTT.

Points on this clone: The sample contains more than one DNA sequence encoding this CDR3. The CDR3 DNA reads as TGTGCCAGCAGTTTATGGGGCGGCCAAGAGACCCAGTACTTC. Protein product: CASSLWGGQETQYF. The V gene is TRBV27, the J gene TRBJ2-5, with a tentative D call TRBD1 (5 bases). The germline gives CDR1 MNHEY, CDR2 SMNVEV (reference sequence). Trimming shortened V by 1 base and J by 1 base, and 7 bases separated the two germline ends. The CDR3 spans 14 residues.

The chain couples TRBV27 to TRBJ2-1, with a tentative D call TRBD2 (5 bases). V was shortened by 5 bases and J by 0 bases, with 11 bases between the two germline ends. The CDR3 is 15 amino acids. Germline loops: CDR1 MNHEY, CDR2 SMNVEV (reference sequence). This chain's CDR3 is CASSGLRSSYNEQFF. The CDR3 DNA sequence: TGTGCCAGCAGTGGACTGAGAAGCTCCTACAATGAGCAGTTCTTC.

This chain connects TRBV7-3 to TRBJ2-3; a possible D gene is TRBD2 (5 bases). Germline CDR1 reads SGHTA; CDR2 reads FQGTGA. CDR3 length: 14 residues. The V end was cut by 1 base, the J end by 4 bases, with 9 bases between. The CDR3 DNA reads as TGTGCCAGCAGCTTAAATGCGCGGGCAGATACGCAGTATTTT. Residues: CASSLNARADTQYF.

The rearrangement uses TRBV4-1 and TRBJ1-1; 7 nucleotides agree with TRBD1. The CDR3 is made up of 14 amino acids. V dropped 2 bases and J dropped 10; count of bases not matched to a gene: 10. Germline-derived CDR1 and CDR2 are MGHRA and YSYEKL. For the CDR3, the DNA is TGCGCCAGCAGCCAATTCGGGACAGCGAACCCAGCTTTCTTT. Translating gives CASSQFGTANPAFF.

This clone was recorded once. The chain recombines TRBV27 with TRBJ1-4, with D maybe TRBD1 (6 bases). Per germline, CDR1 MNHEY and CDR2 SMNVEV (reference sequence). Between the trimmed V and J ends, which lost 9 bases and 3 bases, there was a span of 14 bases. CDR3 length: 14 amino acids. The CDR3 sequence is CASRGGAANEKLFF. Written as DNA, the CDR3 is TGTGCCAGTAGGGGGGGGGCTGCTAATGAAAAACTGTTTTTT.

The V and J genes are TRBV5-1 and TRBJ1-5; 9 bases are a match to TRBD1. Germline CDR1 and CDR2: SGHRS and YFSETQ. J lost 2 bases, V lost 3 bases, and 6 bases had no gene match. The CDR3 consists of 16 residues. This CDR3 reads CASSSGTGNGNQPQHF. CDR3 in DNA: TGCGCCAGCAGCTCGGGGACAGGGAATGGCAATCAGCCCCAGCATTTT.

V gene TRBV18 combines with J gene TRBJ1-3, with 7 bases aligning to TRBD1. After removal of 6 bases from V and 2 bases from J, the junction contained 13 bases not matched to a gene. CDR3 length: 17 amino acids. The V gene's germline CDR1 is KGHSH and CDR2 LQKENI. The CDR3 spells CASSQVQGLDAGNTIYF. In DNA, the CDR3 is TGTGCCAGCTCGCAAGTACAGGGGTTAGACGCTGGAAACACCATATATTTT.

The V and J genes are TRBV6-1 and TRBJ1-5; possible D gene TRBD1, 5 bases. Looked up from germline, CDR1 is MNHNS and CDR2 is SASEGT. The V gene lost 3 bases and the J gene lost 0 bases, with 6 bases spanning the gap. CDR3 length equals 14 residues. CDR3 sequence reads: CASSEQGSNQPQHF. The CDR3 DNA reads as TGTGCCAGCAGTGAGCAGGGTAGCAATCAGCCCCAGCATTTT.